What follows is one T cell receptor (beta chain) and its context. The antigen remains unidentified. Germline V gene lookup returns CDR1 WNHNN and CDR2 SYGVQD (reference sequence). CDR3 length: 15 amino acids. Trimming took 2 bases from V and 0 from J; bases not matched to a gene: 1. Data came from immunoSEQ multiplex PCR; TCRdb stores just in-frame clones and leaves some out. The sample includes roughly 60,000 clones, approximately 80% of them seen just once. The data were obtained in a study of PD-L1 blockade in urothelial cancer. Looking at the study overall: Twenty-five of 29 patients were males with bladder-origin urothelial cancer. A median of about 140,000 T cells was found in the blood samples. Study-wide findings and caveats: Larger 3-week expansion of tumor-associated blood clones was seen in durable-benefit patients.

The sequence was obtained from a man between 65 and 85 years old with urothelial cancer. Sequenced here: PBMCs, sampled around atezolizumab (anti-PD-L1) treatment. The chain has TRBV10-1 and TRBJ2-3; 8 bases fit TRBD2. The CDR3 nucleotides are TGCGCCAGCAGTGAGGCTAGCGGGAGCACAGATACGCAGTATTTT. Residues: CASSEASGSTDTQYF.